Sequencing of this TCR beta chain was carried out in a study of cytomegalovirus exposure and HLA in healthy donors. Trimming took 4 bases from V and 3 from J; bases not matched to a gene: 9. In germline, CDR1 is LNHDA, CDR2 SQIVND (reference sequence). This CDR3 is 16 amino acids long. PCR used 60 Vbeta primers and 13 Jbeta primers. Only in-frame clones appear in the TCRdb table, and some are missing; sequencing was by immunoSEQ multiplex PCR. The sample carries 82,000 or so clones, about a tenth recorded once. This TCR came from a man in his 60s in good health and CMV-seropositive. Sequencing was carried out using PBMCs. The chain is built from TRBV19 and TRBJ1-1, with 9 bases that match TRBD1. The CDR3 sequence: CASSTLPGQGDTEAFF. The CDR3 region has the DNA TGTGCCAGTAGTACCCTTCCGGGACAGGGCGACACTGAAGCTTTCTTT. Filled out from reference TRBV19 and TRBJ1-1, the complete variable domain reads DGGITQSPKYLFRKEGQNVTLSCEQNLNHDAMYWYRQDPGQGLRLIYYSQIVNDFQKGDIAEGYSVSREKKESFPLTVTSAQKNPTAFYLCASSTLPGQGDTEAFFGQGTRLTVV.